The rows below give T cell receptor beta chains drawn from one sample of a study of T cell repertoires in cytomegalovirus infection. TCRdb reprocessed the reads via MiXCR and lists one record per CDR3 protein. The table has 650,000 to 900,000 distinct CDR3 sequences, approximately 30% seen once. What these receptors recognize is not known. The starting material was cultured CD8+ T cells from PBMCs, obtained from culture after CMV antigen stimulation. Source of these receptors: a human donor in good health (CMV status not recorded). Some clones in this sample may be carry-over from other donors' samples. CDR3s include the opening cysteine and the closing phenylalanine or tryptophan. Fields, in order: clone size, V gene, D gene, J gene, CDR3 protein, CDR3 DNA. D genes are given only for firm matches. Clone sizes are given selectively: once, few, many, or a class where the clone is expanded.

-	TRBV27	TRBD1	TRBJ2-5	CASSQRDRVRETQYF	TGTGCCAGCAGTCAGCGGGACAGGGTCAGGGAGACCCAGTACTTC
many	TRBV7-6	TRBD1	TRBJ1-2	CASSYSGTGGVGYTF	TGTGCCAGCAGCTACTCCGGGACAGGGGGCGTCGGCTACACCTTC
-	TRBV4-2	TRBD1	TRBJ1-4	CASSQGQGLNEKLFF	TGTGCCAGCAGCCAAGGACAGGGCCTTAATGAAAAACTGTTTTTT
-	TRBV5-4	TRBD1	TRBJ2-7	CASRSGTGDYEQYF	TGTGCCAGCAGGTCCGGGACAGGGGACTACGAGCAGTACTTC
few	TRBV7-9	TRBD1	TRBJ1-5	CASSNDRGGHSNQPQHF	TGTGCCAGCAGCAACGACAGGGGGGGCCATAGCAATCAGCCCCAGCATTTT
-	TRBV9	TRBD1	TRBJ2-7	CSSSAGTGVYEQYF	TGTTCCAGCAGCGCTGGGACAGGGGTTTACGAGCAGTACTTC
many	TRBV6-1	TRBD1	TRBJ2-3	CASSEAQGASWTDTQYF	TGTGCCAGCAGTGAAGCTCAGGGGGCGAGTTGGACAGATACGCAGTATTTT
few	TRBV7-2	-	TRBJ2-4	CASSLSEVAGKGIQYF	TGTGCCAGCAGCTTATCCGAGGTGGCTGGGAAGGGCATTCAGTACTTC
few	TRBV4-3	TRBD2	TRBJ2-2	CASSRDPLAAIGELFF	TGCGCCAGCAGCAGAGACCCGCTAGCGGCTATCGGGGAGCTGTTTTTT
-	TRBV4-1	-	TRBJ1-5	CASSQDEWLSNQPQHF	TGCGCCAGCAGCCAAGATGAGTGGCTAAGCAATCAGCCCCAGCATTTT
once	TRBV6-6	-	TRBJ2-7	CASSYLWSQTYEQYF	TGTGCCAGCAGTTACTTATGGAGCCAGACCTACGAGCAGTACTTC
-	TRBV7-9	TRBD1	TRBJ2-5	CASSFTDRGLWETQYF	TGTGCCAGCAGCTTTACGGACAGGGGCTTATGGGAGACCCAGTACTTC
few	TRBV4-1	-	TRBJ2-3	CASSPPATSTDTQYF	TGCGCCAGCAGCCCCCCAGCGACAAGCACAGATACGCAGTATTTT
-	TRBV5-6	TRBD1	TRBJ2-7	CASSNRDRVLREQYF	TGTGCCAGCAGCAACCGGGACAGGGTGTTGCGGGAGCAGTACTTC
-	TRBV30	TRBD2	TRBJ2-5	CAWSHTGTSGGDLPLRETQYF	TGTGCCTGGAGCCACACCGGGACTAGCGGGGGGGACTTACCCCTCCGGGAGACCCAGTACTTC
-	TRBV27	-	TRBJ1-5	CASSLTPNNQPQHF	TGTGCCAGCAGCCTGACACCCAACAATCAGCCCCAGCATTTT
-	TRBV5-1	TRBD1	TRBJ1-1	CASSKEPGTGGPNTEAFF	TGCGCCAGCAGCAAGGAACCCGGGACAGGGGGCCCGAACACTGAAGCTTTCTTT
-	TRBV5-5	TRBD2	TRBJ2-3	CASSSVAGPGWEQYF	TGTGCCAGCAGCAGTGTAGCGGGACCCGGCTGGGAGCAGTATTTT
-	TRBV29-1	TRBD1	TRBJ2-2	CSVEGQGMGTGELFF	TGCAGCGTTGAGGGACAGGGGATGGGCACCGGGGAGCTGTTTTTT
-	TRBV15	TRBD1	TRBJ1-1	CATSRGTGGAFF	TGTGCCACCAGCAGAGGGACAGGGGGAGCTTTCTTT